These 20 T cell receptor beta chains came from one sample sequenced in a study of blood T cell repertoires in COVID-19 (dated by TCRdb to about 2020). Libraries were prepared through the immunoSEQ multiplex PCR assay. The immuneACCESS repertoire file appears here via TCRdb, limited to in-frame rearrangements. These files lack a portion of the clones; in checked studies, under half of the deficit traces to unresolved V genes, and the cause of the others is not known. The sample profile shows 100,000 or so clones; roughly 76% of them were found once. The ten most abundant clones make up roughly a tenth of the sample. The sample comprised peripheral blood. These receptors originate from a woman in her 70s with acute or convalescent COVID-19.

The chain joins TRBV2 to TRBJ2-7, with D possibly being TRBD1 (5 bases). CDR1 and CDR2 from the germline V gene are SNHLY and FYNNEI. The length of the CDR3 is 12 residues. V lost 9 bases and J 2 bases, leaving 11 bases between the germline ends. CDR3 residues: CARSDTPYEQYF. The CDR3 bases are TGTGCCAGATCGGACACCCCCTACGAGCAGTACTTC.

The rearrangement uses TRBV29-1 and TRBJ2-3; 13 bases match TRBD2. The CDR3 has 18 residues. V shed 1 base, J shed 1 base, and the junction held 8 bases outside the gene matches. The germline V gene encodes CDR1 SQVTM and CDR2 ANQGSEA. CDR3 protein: CSVEATSGRALGTDTQYF. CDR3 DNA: TGCAGCGTTGAAGCCACTAGCGGGAGGGCCCTCGGCACAGATACGCAGTATTTT.

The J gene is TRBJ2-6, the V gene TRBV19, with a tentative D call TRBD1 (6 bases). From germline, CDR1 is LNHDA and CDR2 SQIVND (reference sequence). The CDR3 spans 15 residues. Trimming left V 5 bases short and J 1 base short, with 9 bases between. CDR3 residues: CASSPDRSGANVLTF. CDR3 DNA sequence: TGTGCCAGTAGTCCAGACAGGTCTGGGGCCAACGTCCTGACTTTC.

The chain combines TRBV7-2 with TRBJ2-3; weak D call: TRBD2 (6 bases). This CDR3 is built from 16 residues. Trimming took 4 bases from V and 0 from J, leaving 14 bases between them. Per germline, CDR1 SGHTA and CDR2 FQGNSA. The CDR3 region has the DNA TGTGCCAGCAGCTCCATCGGCGGGGTTAGCACAGATACGCAGTATTTT. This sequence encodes CASSSIGGVSTDTQYF.

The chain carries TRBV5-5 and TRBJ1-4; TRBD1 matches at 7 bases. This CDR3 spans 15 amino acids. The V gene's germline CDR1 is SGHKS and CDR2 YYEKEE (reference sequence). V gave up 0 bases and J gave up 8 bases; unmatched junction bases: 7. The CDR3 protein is CASSLEATGLEKLFF. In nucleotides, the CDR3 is TGTGCCAGCAGCTTGGAGGCGACAGGGTTGGAAAAACTGTTTTTT.

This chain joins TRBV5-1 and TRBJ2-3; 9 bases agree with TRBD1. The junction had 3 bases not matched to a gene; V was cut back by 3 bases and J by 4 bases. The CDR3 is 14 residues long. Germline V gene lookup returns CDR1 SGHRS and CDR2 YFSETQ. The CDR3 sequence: CASSSTGGPDTQYF. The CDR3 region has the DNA TGCGCCAGCAGCTCCACAGGGGGCCCAGATACGCAGTATTTT.

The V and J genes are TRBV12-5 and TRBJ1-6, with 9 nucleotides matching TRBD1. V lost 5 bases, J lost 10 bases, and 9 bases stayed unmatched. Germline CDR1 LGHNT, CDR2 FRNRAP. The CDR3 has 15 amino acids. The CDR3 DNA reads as TGTGCTAGTGGTCACGGGACAGGGATTTTCTCACCCCTCCACTTT. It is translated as CASGHGTGIFSPLHF.

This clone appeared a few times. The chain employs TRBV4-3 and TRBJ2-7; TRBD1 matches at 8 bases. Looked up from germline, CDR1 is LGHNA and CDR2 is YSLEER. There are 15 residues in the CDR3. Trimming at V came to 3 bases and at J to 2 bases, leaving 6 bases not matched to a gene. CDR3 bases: TGCGCCAGCAGCCACACGACAGGGGAGGCCTACGAGCAGTACTTC. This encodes CASSHTTGEAYEQYF.

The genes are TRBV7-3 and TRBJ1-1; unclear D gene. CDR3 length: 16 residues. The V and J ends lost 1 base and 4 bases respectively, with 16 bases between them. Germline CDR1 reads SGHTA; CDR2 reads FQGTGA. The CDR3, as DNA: TGTGCCAGCAGCTTAAATCCCGCTCCACTCCGCACTGAAGCTTTCTTT. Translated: CASSLNPAPLRTEAFF.

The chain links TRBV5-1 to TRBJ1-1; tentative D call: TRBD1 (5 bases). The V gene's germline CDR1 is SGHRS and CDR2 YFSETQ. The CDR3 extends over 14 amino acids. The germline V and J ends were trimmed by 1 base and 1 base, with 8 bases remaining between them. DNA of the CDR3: TGCGCCAGCAGCTTGACAGGCCCGAACACTGAAGCTTTCTTT. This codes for CASSLTGPNTEAFF.

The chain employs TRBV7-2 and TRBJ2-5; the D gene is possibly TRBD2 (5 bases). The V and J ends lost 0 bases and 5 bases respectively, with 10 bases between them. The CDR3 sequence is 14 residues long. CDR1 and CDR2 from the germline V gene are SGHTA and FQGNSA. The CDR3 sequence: CASSLAFSDETQYF. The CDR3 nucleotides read TGTGCCAGCAGCTTAGCGTTTAGCGACGAGACCCAGTACTTC. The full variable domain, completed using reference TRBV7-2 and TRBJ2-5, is GAGVSQSPSNKVTEKGKDVELRCDPISGHTALYWYRQSLGQGLEFLIYFQGNSAPDKSGLPSDRFSAERTGGSVSTLTIQRTQQEDSAVYLCASSLAFSDETQYFGPGTRLLVL.

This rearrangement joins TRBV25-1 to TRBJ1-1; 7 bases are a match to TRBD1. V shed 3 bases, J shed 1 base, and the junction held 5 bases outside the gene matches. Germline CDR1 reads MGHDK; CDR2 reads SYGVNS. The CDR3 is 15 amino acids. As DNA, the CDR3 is TGTGCCAGCAGTGACACAGGACAGGCGAACACTGAAGCTTTCTTT. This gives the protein CASSDTGQANTEAFF.

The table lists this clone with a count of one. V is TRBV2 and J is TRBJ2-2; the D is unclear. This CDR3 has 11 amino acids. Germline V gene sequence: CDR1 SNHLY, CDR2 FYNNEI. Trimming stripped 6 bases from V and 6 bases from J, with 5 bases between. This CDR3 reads CASRDSGELFF. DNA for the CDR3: TGTGCCAGCAGAGACTCCGGGGAGCTGTTTTTT. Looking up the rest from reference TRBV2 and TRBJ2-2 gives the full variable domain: EPEVTQTPSHQVTQMGQEVILRCVPISNHLYFYWYRQILGQKVEFLVSFYNNEISEKSEIFDDQFSVERPDGSNFTLKIRSTKLEDSAMYFCASRDSGELFFGEGSRLTVL.

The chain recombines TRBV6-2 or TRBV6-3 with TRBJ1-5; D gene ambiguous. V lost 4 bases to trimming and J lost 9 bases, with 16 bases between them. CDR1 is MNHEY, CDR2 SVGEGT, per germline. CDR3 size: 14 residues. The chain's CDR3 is CASSFPGLAGPQHF. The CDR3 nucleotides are TGTGCCAGCAGTTTCCCAGGCCTCGCGGGGCCCCAGCATTTT.

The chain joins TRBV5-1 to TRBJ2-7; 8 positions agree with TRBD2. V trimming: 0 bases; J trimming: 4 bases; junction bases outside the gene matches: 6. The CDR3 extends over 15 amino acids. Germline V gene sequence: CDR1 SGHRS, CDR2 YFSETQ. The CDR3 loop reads CASSLEGTSLYEQYF. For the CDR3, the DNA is TGCGCCAGCAGCTTGGAAGGGACTAGTTTGTACGAGCAGTACTTC. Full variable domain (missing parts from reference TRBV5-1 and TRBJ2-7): KAGVTQTPRYLIKTRGQQVTLSCSPISGHRSVSWYQQTPGQGLQFLFEYFSETQRNKGNFPGRFSGRQFSNSRSEMNVSTLELGDSALYLCASSLEGTSLYEQYFGPGTRLTVT.

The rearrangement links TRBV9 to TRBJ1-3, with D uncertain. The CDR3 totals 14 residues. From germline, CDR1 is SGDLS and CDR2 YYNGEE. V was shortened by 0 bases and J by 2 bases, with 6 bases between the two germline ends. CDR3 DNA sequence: TGTGCCAGCAGCGTAGAGCAAGCTGGAAACACCATATATTTT. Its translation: CASSVEQAGNTIYF.

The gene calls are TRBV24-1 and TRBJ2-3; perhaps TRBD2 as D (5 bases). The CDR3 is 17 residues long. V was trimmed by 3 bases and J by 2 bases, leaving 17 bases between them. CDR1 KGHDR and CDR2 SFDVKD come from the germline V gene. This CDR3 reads CATSDPTGSPFTDTQYF. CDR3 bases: TGTGCCACCAGTGATCCCACGGGGTCCCCCTTCACAGATACGCAGTATTTT.

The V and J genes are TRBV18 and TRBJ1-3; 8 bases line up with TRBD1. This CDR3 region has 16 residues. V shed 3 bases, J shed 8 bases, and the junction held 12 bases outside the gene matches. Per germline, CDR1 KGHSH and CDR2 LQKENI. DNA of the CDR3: TGTGCCAGCTCACCGAATAATCTTGGACAGGGCGACACCATATATTTT. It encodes CASSPNNLGQGDTIYF.

Written as DNA, the CDR3 is TGTGCCAGCAGCCAAGCTCAGAGGTATGGCTACACCTTC. This encodes CASSQAQRYGYTF. This chain links TRBV14 with TRBJ1-2; D is uncertain. Per the germline V gene, CDR1 is SGHDN and CDR2 is FVKESK. V gave up 1 base and J gave up 5 bases, with 8 bases separating them. This CDR3 contains 13 residues.

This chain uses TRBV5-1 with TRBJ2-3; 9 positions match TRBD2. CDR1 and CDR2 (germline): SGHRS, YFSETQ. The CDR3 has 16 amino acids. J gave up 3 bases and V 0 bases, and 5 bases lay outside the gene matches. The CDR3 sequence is CASSLEIAGATDTQYF. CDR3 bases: TGCGCCAGCAGCTTGGAAATAGCGGGGGCAACAGATACGCAGTATTTT.